This T cell receptor (beta chain) was captured by sequencing in a study of cytomegalovirus exposure and HLA in healthy donors. From germline, CDR1 is SQVTM and CDR2 ANQGSEA. Trimming removed 4 bases at V and 8 bases at J, with 11 bases between. This CDR3 spans 12 amino acids. To note about this clone: Its antigen is currently unknown.

PCR amplification relied on 60 Vbeta primers (plus 13 Jbeta primers). Repertoires were generated with immunoSEQ multiplex PCR, while TCRdb's copy carries only in-frame clones and drops some. The sample consists of about 150,000 clones, 74% of them appearing once. Study results and caveats: TCR beta chain V- and J-gene trimming was linked, in a later analysis, to a missense variant in DCLRE1C.

This TCR was sampled from a young man in good health and CMV-seropositive. V gene TRBV29-1 combines with J gene TRBJ1-4; the D is unclear. Source material: PBMCs. CDR3 DNA sequence: TGCAGCGTTGGGGTGAGAGGCGAAAAACTGTTTTTT. Protein sequence: CSVGVRGEKLFF.